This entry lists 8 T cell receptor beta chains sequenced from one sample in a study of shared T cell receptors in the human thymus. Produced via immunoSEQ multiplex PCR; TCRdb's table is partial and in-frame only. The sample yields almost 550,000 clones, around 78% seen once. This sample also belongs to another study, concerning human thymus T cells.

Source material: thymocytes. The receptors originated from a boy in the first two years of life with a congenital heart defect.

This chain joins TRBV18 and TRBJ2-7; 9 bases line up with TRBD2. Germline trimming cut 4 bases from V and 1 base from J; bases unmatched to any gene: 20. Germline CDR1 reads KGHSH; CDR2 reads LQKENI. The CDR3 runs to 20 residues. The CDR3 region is CASSLSRTSLAGERSYEQYF. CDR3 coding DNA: TGTGCCAGCTCACTCTCGAGGACCTCCTTAGCGGGAGAGCGATCCTACGAGCAGTACTTC.

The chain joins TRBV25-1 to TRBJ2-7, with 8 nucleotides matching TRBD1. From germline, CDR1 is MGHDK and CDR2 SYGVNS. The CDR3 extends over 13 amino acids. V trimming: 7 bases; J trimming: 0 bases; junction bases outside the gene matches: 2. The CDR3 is CASKGQDSYEQYF. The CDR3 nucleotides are TGTGCCAGCAAGGGACAGGACTCCTACGAGCAGTACTTC.

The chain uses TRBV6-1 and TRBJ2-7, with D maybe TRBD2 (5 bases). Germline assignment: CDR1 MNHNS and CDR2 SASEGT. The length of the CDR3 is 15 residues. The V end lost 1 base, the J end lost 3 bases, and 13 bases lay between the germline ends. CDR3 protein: CASSEGTLLDYEQYF. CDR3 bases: TGTGCCAGCAGTGAAGGGACTCTTCTCGACTACGAGCAGTACTTC.

In DNA form, the CDR3 reads TGTGCCAGCAGCCCGGGGGAGCAGTTCTTC. Amino acids: CASSPGEQFF. V gene TRBV11-2 combines with J gene TRBJ2-1; TRBD2 might be the D (5 bases). The germline CDR1 and CDR2 sequences are SGHAT and FQNNGV. CDR3 size: 10 residues. The V end lost 5 bases, the J end lost 10 bases, and 6 bases lay between the germline ends.

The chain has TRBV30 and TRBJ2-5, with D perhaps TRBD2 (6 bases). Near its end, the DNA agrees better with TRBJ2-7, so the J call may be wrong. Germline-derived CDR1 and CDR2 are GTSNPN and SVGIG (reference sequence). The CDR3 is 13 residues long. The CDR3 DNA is TGTGCCTGGAGAGGTAGCGGAACCTACGAGCAGTACTTC. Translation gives CAWRGSGTYEQYF.

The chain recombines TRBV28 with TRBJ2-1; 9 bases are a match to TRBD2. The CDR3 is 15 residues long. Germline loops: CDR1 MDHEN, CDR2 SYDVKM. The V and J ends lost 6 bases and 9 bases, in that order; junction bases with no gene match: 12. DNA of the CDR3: TGTGCCAGCAGGTTCGAGGCGGGAGGGCCTAGTGAGCAGTTCTTC. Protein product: CASRFEAGGPSEQFF.

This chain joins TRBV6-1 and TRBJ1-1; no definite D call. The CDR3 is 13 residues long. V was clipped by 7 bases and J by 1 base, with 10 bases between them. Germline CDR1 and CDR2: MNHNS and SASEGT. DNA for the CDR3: TGTGCCAGCACCTGGAGAGGGAACACTGAAGCTTTCTTT. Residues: CASTWRGNTEAFF.

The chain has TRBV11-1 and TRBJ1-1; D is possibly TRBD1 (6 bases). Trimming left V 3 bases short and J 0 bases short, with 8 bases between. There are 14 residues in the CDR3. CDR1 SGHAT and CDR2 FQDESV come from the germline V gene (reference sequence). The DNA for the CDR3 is TGTGCCAGCAGCTTGGGACACTTGAACACTGAAGCTTTCTTT. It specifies CASSLGHLNTEAFF.